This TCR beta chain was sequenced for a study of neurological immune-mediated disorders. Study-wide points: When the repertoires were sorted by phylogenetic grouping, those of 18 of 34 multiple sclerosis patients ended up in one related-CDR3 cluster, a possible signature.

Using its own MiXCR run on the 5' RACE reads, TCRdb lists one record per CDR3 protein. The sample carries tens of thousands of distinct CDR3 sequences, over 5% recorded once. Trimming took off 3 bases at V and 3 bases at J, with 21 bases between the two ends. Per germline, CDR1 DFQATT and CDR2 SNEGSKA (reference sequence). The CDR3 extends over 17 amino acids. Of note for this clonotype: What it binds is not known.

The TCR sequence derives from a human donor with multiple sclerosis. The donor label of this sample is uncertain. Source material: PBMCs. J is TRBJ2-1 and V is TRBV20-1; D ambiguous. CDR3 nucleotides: TGCAGTGCTAGGGATCCGGGCGGAGCGCTCCTCTACAATGAGCAGTTCTTC. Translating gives CSARDPGGALLYNEQFF.